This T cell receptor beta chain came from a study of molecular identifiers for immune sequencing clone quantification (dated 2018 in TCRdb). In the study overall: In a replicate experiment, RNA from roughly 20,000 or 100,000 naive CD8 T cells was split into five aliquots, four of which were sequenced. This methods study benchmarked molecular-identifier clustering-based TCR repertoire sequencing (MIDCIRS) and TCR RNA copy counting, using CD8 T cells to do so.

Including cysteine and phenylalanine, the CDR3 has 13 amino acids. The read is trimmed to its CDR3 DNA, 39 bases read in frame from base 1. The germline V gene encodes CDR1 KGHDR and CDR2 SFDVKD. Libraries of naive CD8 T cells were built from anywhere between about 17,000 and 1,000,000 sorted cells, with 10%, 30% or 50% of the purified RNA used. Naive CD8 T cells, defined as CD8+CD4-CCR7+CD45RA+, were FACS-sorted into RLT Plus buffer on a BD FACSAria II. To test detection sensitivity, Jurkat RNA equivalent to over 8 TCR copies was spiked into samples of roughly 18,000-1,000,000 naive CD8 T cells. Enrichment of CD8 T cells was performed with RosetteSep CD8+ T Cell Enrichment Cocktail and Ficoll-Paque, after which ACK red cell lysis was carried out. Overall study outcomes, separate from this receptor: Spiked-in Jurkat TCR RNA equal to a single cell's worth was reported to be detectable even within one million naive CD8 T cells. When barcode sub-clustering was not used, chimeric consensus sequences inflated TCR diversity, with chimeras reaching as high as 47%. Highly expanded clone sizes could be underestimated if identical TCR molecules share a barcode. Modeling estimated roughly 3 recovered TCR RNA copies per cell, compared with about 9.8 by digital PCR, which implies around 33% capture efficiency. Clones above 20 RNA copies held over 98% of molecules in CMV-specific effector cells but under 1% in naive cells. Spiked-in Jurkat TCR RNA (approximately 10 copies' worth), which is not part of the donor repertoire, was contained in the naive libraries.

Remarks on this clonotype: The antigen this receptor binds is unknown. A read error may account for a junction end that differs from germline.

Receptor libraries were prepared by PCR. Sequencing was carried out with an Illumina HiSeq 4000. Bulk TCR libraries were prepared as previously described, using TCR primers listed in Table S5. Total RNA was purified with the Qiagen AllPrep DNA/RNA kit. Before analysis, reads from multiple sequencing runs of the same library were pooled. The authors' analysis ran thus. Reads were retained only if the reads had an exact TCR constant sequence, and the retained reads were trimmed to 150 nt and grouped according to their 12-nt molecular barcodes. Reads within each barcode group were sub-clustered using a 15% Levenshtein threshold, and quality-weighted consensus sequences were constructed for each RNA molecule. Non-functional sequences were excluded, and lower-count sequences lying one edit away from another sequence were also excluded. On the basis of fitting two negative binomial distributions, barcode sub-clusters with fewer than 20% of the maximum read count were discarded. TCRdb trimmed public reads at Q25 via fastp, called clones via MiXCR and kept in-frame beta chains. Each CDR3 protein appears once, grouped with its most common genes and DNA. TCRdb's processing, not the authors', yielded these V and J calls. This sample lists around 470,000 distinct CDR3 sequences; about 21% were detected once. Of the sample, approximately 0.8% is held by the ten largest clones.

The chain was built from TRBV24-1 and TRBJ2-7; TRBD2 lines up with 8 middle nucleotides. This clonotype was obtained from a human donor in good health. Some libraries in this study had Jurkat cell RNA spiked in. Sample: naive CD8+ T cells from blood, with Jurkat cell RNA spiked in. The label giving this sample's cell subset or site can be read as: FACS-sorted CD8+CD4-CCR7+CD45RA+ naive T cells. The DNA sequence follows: TGTGCCACCAGTGATTCGACCGAGCGGGAGCGGTACTTC. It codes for CATSDSTERERYF.